This passage covers 15 T cell receptor beta chains from one sample sequenced in a study of cytomegalovirus exposure and HLA in healthy donors. Primers for the PCR totalled 60 Vbeta and 13 Jbeta. Libraries were prepared by immunoSEQ multiplex PCR; TCRdb keeps only in-frame clonotypes and omits some of them. The data contain over 95,000 clones, around 68% of them singletons. The source material was PBMCs. These receptors came from a middle-aged woman in good health and CMV-seropositive.

Turning to this clone: Other DNA sequences from this sample encode an identical CDR3 as well. The chain recombines TRBV18 with TRBJ2-7, with 9 bases fitting TRBD2. This CDR3 spans 15 amino acids. Germline V lookup: CDR1 KGHSH, CDR2 LQKENI. V gave up 2 bases and J gave up 2 bases; unmatched junction bases: 4. The CDR3 region is CASSPGSGRTYEQYF. DNA for the CDR3: TGTGCCAGCTCACCAGGAAGCGGGAGGACCTACGAGCAGTACTTC. The entire variable domain, with the rest obtained from reference TRBV18 and TRBJ2-7, is as follows: NAGVMQNPRHLVRRRGQEARLRCSPMKGHSHVYWYRQLPEEGLKFMVYLQKENIIDESGMPKERFSAEFPKEGPSILRIQQVVRGDSAAYFCASSPGSGRTYEQYFGPGTRLTVT.

This clone has more than one count but fewer than ten. The chain carries TRBV4-2 and TRBJ2-5, with 8 bases lining up with TRBD1. Germline CDR1 LGHNA, CDR2 YNFKEQ. The CDR3 has 19 amino acids. J was trimmed by 2 bases and V by 1 base; bases with no gene match: 15. DNA of the CDR3: TGTGCCAGCAGCCAAGCAAGGGGGCAGGGGGCCAGACAACAAGAGACCCAGTACTTC. This translates into CASSQARGQGARQQETQYF.

The rearrangement links TRBV4-2 to TRBJ1-4; maybe TRBD1 (6 bases). V shed 4 bases and J shed 0 bases, with 9 bases lying between them. Germline V gives CDR1 LGHNA, CDR2 YNFKEQ. The CDR3 runs to 15 residues. CDR3 bases: TGTGCCAGCAGCCCCCGGACAGCAACTAATGAAAAACTGTTTTTT. It is translated as CASSPRTATNEKLFF.

Details on this clone: The junction departs from the called germline gene at one end, perhaps through a read error. This chain uses TRBV7-9 with TRBJ2-1; 8 bases agree with TRBD2. The CDR3 length is 15 residues. The germline V gene has CDR1 SEHNR and CDR2 FQNEAQ (reference sequence). CDR3 sequence: CSSSLAGTREDEQFF. The DNA for the CDR3 is TGTTCCAGCAGCTTAGCCGGGACTAGAGAGGATGAGCAGTTCTTC.

The genes are TRBV6-1 and TRBJ1-2; 11 nucleotides line up with TRBD1. CDR1 is MNHNS, CDR2 SASEGT, per germline. CDR3 size: 15 residues. Losses at the gene ends were 5 bases for V and 5 bases for J; bases not matched to a gene: 7. CDR3 coding DNA: TGTGCCAGCAGTTTACCCGGGACAGGGGGGTATGGCTACACCTTC. Protein product: CASSLPGTGGYGYTF.

This chain links TRBV27 with TRBJ2-5; D may be TRBD2 (6 bases). The CDR3 has 15 amino acids. V lost 3 bases to trimming and J lost 5 bases, with 16 bases between them. Germline loops: CDR1 MNHEY, CDR2 SMNVEV (reference sequence). CDR3 region: CASSFRSRAGETQYF. CDR3 nucleotide sequence: TGTGCCAGCAGTTTCCGATCGAGGGCGGGGGAGACCCAGTACTTC.

This clone has only a few counts. The CDR3 loop reads CASSPQGQPYGYTF. The CDR3 nucleotides are TGTGCCAGCAGCCCACAGGGACAGCCCTATGGCTACACCTTC. The chain links TRBV28 to TRBJ1-2, with TRBD1 matching over 7 bases. This CDR3 is built from 14 residues. From germline, CDR1 is MDHEN and CDR2 SYDVKM. Unmatched junction bases numbered 8, after V lost 6 bases and J lost 4 bases.

This clone was seen more than once but under ten times. The chain uses TRBV29-1 and TRBJ1-2, with 9 nucleotides matching TRBD1. Trimming at V came to 7 bases and at J to 7 bases, leaving 7 bases not matched to a gene. CDR3 size: 12 residues. Per the germline V gene, CDR1 is SQVTM and CDR2 is ANQGSEA. The CDR3 sequence is CSALQGAGGYTF. The CDR3 coding sequence is TGCAGCGCCTTACAGGGGGCAGGTGGCTACACCTTC.

The chain carries TRBV7-3 and TRBJ2-2; possibly TRBD2 for D (6 bases). The V end lost 2 bases, the J end lost 5 bases, and 12 bases lay between the germline ends. The germline V gene encodes CDR1 SGHTA and CDR2 FQGTGA. This CDR3 spans 15 amino acids. CDR3 nucleotide sequence: TGTGCCAGCAGCTTACAGGGACTGAAAACCGGGGAGCTGTTTTTT. This codes for CASSLQGLKTGELFF.

The V call is TRBV7-3, the J call TRBJ2-2, with a possible D match to TRBD1 (7 bases). Trimming removed 4 bases from V and 7 bases from J, with 10 bases in between. In germline, CDR1 is SGHTA, CDR2 FQGTGA. The CDR3 is 13 residues long. CDR3 protein: CASSSRGDGELFF. CDR3 DNA sequence: TGTGCCAGCAGCTCCAGGGGGGACGGGGAGCTGTTTTTT.

This chain connects TRBV6-9 to TRBJ1-2, with 8 nucleotides matching TRBD1. CDR3 length: 16 amino acids. V shed 2 bases, J shed 4 bases, and the junction held 9 bases outside the gene matches. In germline, CDR1 is MNHGY, CDR2 SVAAGI. In DNA, the CDR3 is TGTGCCAGCAGTTATCGGGGGAGGGACAGGAGCTATGGCTACACCTTC. Translating it yields CASSYRGRDRSYGYTF.

The chain employs TRBV7-9 and TRBJ2-1; 8 bases line up with TRBD1. The CDR3 is made up of 17 amino acids. After removal of 1 base from V and 3 bases from J, the junction contained 8 bases not matched to a gene. Germline CDR1 is SEHNR and CDR2 is FQNEAQ (reference sequence). The CDR3 nucleotides read TGTGCCAGCAGCTTAGATATAACAGGGGGTGGCTACAATGAGCAGTTCTTC. Amino acids: CASSLDITGGGYNEQFF.

The rearrangement uses TRBV7-8 and TRBJ1-2; TRBD1 aligns across 12 bases. This CDR3 is built from 17 residues. Germline V gene sequence: CDR1 SGHVS, CDR2 FQNEAQ. The V segment lost 3 bases and the J segment 7 bases; nucleotides outside the gene matches: 12. The CDR3 DNA follows: TGTGCCAGCAGCTTCCCGGGACAGGGGGCGCGAGAAGGTGGCTACACCTTC. Encoded protein: CASSFPGQGAREGGYTF.

The rearrangement joins TRBV18 to TRBJ2-7, with TRBD1 matching 9 bases. Germline CDR1 and CDR2: KGHSH and LQKENI. Trimming took 3 bases from V and 4 from J; bases not matched to a gene: 4. CDR3 length equals 14 residues. The CDR3 DNA reads TGTGCCAGCTCACCGAACAGGGGGCCTTACGAGCAGTACTTC. Its translation: CASSPNRGPYEQYF.

V and J are TRBV5-1 and TRBJ1-4; 9 positions agree with TRBD1. V gave up 4 bases and J gave up 5 bases; unmatched junction bases: 15. This CDR3 has 18 residues. Germline-derived CDR1 and CDR2 are SGHRS and YFSETQ. The CDR3 DNA sequence: TGCGCCAGCAGCCGCGCGGGGGGAACTACAGGGGGCAATGAAAAACTGTTTTTT. Translated: CASSRAGGTTGGNEKLFF.